Below, 22 T cell receptor beta chains from the same sample are listed, as sequenced in a study of PD-1 blockade in classical Hodgkin lymphoma. Measured with immunoSEQ multiplex PCR; TCRdb has only the in-frame clones, and not every one. The repertoire holds 70,000 or so clones, over 85% seen once, with 2.6% in the top ten. Documented time point: newly diagnosed, previously untreated cHL patient sample. Material: peripheral blood mononuclear cells (PBMCs). The receptors shown here come from a human donor with classical Hodgkin lymphoma.

A word on this clone: This sample also contains other DNA sequences that code for the same CDR3. The genes are TRBV5-4 and TRBJ2-2; D is unresolved. V was cut by 3 bases and J by 4 bases, with 7 bases left in between. This CDR3 contains 13 residues. Germline assignment: CDR1 SGHNT and CDR2 YYREEE (reference sequence). CDR3 nucleotides: TGTGCCAGCAGCTCTCTGATCACCGGGGAGCTGTTTTTT. Its protein is CASSSLITGELFF.

The count of this clone is one. The J gene is TRBJ1-5, the V gene TRBV11-3; 10 bases align to TRBD1. The ends lost 3 bases at V and 4 bases at J; junction bases unmatched: 6. The CDR3 is 16 amino acids. Germline loops: CDR1 SGHNT, CDR2 YENEEA. This CDR3 reads CASSFPGTGENQPQHF. The CDR3 region has the DNA TGTGCCAGCAGCTTTCCCGGGACAGGGGAGAATCAGCCCCAGCATTTT.

The chain is built from TRBV7-2 and TRBJ2-7; maybe TRBD1 (5 bases). Germline V gene data show CDR1 as SGHTA and CDR2 as FQGNSA. This CDR3 is 15 amino acids long. Trimming took 1 base from V and 2 from J, leaving 12 bases between them. The CDR3 spells CASSLGSGHTYEQYF. The CDR3 nucleotides read TGTGCCAGCAGCTTAGGGTCAGGGCATACCTACGAGCAGTACTTC.

The chain joins TRBV19 to TRBJ2-7, with D maybe TRBD2 (7 bases). The CDR3 spans 13 residues. Trimming pared 4 bases from V and 4 bases from J, leaving 11 bases between. The germline V gene encodes CDR1 LNHDA and CDR2 SQIVND (reference sequence). The CDR3 nucleotides are TGTGCCAGTAGTAAGGGGGGGGCTTACGAGCAGTACTTC. It is translated as CASSKGGAYEQYF.

The genes are TRBV11-2 and TRBJ2-5; 9 nucleotides line up with TRBD2. J gave up 4 bases and V 7 bases, and 4 bases lay outside the gene matches. There are 13 residues in the CDR3. CDR1 is SGHAT and CDR2 is FQNNGV in the germline V gene. The CDR3 bases are TGTGCCAGCACCCCAGCGGGGGGAGAGACCCAGTACTTC. Its translation: CASTPAGGETQYF.

The CDR3 bases are TGTGCCAGCAGCACGGGGGGGGCCCCTGGCACAGATACGCAGTATTTT. As protein: CASSTGGAPGTDTQYF. The V and J genes are TRBV9 and TRBJ2-3; TRBD2 agrees at 8 bases. V trimming: 4 bases; J trimming: 1 base; junction bases outside the gene matches: 8. CDR1 SGDLS and CDR2 YYNGEE come from the germline V gene. The CDR3 extends over 16 amino acids.

The chain uses TRBV5-5 and TRBJ2-7, with TRBD2 matching 11 bases. Germline CDR1 SGHKS, CDR2 YYEKEE (reference sequence). After removal of 3 bases from V and 2 bases from J, the junction contained 4 bases not matched to a gene. CDR3 size: 15 residues. The chain's CDR3 is CASSSTSGTTYEQYF. The CDR3 DNA reads as TGTGCCAGCAGCTCGACTAGCGGGACAACCTACGAGCAGTACTTC. The variable domain in full, with the rest retrieved from reference TRBV5-5 and TRBJ2-7, is DAGVTQSPTHLIKTRGQQVTLRCSPISGHKSVSWYQQVLGQGPQFIFQYYEKEERGRGNFPDRFSARQFPNYSSELNVNALLLGDSALYLCASSSTSGTTYEQYFGPGTRLTVT.

The genes are TRBV5-4 and TRBJ1-4, with D possibly TRBD1 on 5 matching bases. V dropped 4 bases and J dropped 7 bases, with 11 bases sitting between them. The CDR3 extends over 13 amino acids. The V gene's germline CDR1 is SGHNT and CDR2 YYREEE (reference sequence). The CDR3 is CASSSTGGEKLFF. CDR3 nucleotide sequence: TGTGCCAGCAGCAGCACCGGGGGTGAAAAACTGTTTTTT. The full variable domain, with the rest looked up from reference TRBV5-4 and TRBJ1-4, is ETGVTQSPTHLIKTRGQQVTLRCSSQSGHNTVSWYQQALGQGPQFIFQYYREEENGRGNFPPRFSGLQFPNYSSELNVNALELDDSALYLCASSSTGGEKLFFGSGTQLSVL.

This rearrangement joins TRBV7-6 to TRBJ1-4; weak D call: TRBD1 (6 bases). The CDR3 is made up of 15 amino acids. Trimming removed 3 bases at V and 8 bases at J, with 16 bases between. CDR1 and CDR2 (germline): SGHVS, FNYEAQ. CDR3 in amino acids: CASSFGQGRNEKLFF. The CDR3 region has the DNA TGTGCCAGCAGCTTTGGGCAGGGGAGGAACGAAAAACTGTTTTTT.

The chain couples TRBV7-6 to TRBJ1-2; D is unresolved. The CDR3 covers 16 residues. In germline, CDR1 is SGHVS, CDR2 FNYEAQ. Trimming stripped 3 bases from V and 8 bases from J, with 22 bases between. The chain's CDR3 is CASSFHCPGNLGGYTF. CDR3 coding DNA: TGTGCCAGCAGCTTCCACTGTCCGGGCAACTTGGGGGGCTACACCTTC.

The chain has TRBV7-9 and TRBJ1-1, with TRBD1 matching 8 bases. The trim removed 3 bases at V and 4 bases at J, leaving 7 bases unmatched. This CDR3 has 15 amino acids. From germline, CDR1 is SEHNR and CDR2 FQNEAQ (reference sequence). The CDR3 here is CASSFHQGALTEAFF. The DNA for the CDR3 is TGTGCCAGCAGCTTCCACCAGGGGGCGCTCACTGAAGCTTTCTTT.

The V call is TRBV9, the J call TRBJ2-3; 10 positions match TRBD2. There are 15 residues in the CDR3. The germline gives CDR1 SGDLS, CDR2 YYNGEE. The ends lost 6 bases at V and 5 bases at J; junction bases unmatched: 9. The CDR3 protein is CASKRSGGARDTQYF. The CDR3 DNA follows: TGTGCCAGCAAAAGAAGCGGGGGGGCCAGAGATACGCAGTATTTT. Together with reference TRBV9 and TRBJ2-3, the CDR3 gives the full variable domain: DSGVTQTPKHLITATGQRVTLRCSPRSGDLSVYWYQQSLDQGLQFLIQYYNGEERAKGNILERFSAQQFPDLHSELNLSSLELGDSALYFCASKRSGGARDTQYFGPGTRLTVL.

V usage is TRBV11-2 and J usage is TRBJ2-2; no reliable D call. Germline V lookup: CDR1 SGHAT, CDR2 FQNNGV. CDR3 length: 15 amino acids. The V end was cut by 4 bases, the J end by 4 bases, with 13 bases between. CDR3 protein: CASSWITRPTGELFF. The CDR3 bases are TGTGCCAGCAGCTGGATAACCCGTCCCACCGGGGAGCTGTTTTTT. Together with reference TRBV11-2 and TRBJ2-2, the CDR3 gives the full variable domain: EAGVAQSPRYKIIEKRQSVAFWCNPISGHATLYWYQQILGQGPKLLIQFQNNGVVDDSQLPKDRFSAERLKGVDSTLKIQPAKLEDSAVYLCASSWITRPTGELFFGEGSRLTVL.

This chain uses TRBV6-5 with TRBJ2-7; 8 bases line up with TRBD2. The germline V gene has CDR1 MNHEY and CDR2 SVGAGI. The ends lost 10 bases at V and 0 bases at J; junction bases unmatched: 11. The CDR3 extends over 15 amino acids. The CDR3 region is CAIREPGTSSYEQYF. CDR3 DNA: TGTGCCATCAGGGAACCCGGGACTAGCTCCTACGAGCAGTACTTC.

The chain employs TRBV7-6 and TRBJ2-1; D is ambiguous. V dropped 3 bases and J dropped 7 bases, with 10 bases sitting between them. This CDR3 comprises 13 residues. CDR1 SGHVS and CDR2 FNYEAQ come from the germline V gene. CDR3 in amino acids: CASSFKFRNEQFF. CDR3 DNA sequence: TGTGCCAGCAGCTTTAAGTTTAGGAATGAGCAGTTCTTC. Full variable domain (rest looked up from reference TRBV7-6 and TRBJ2-1): GAGVSQSPRYKVTKRGQDVALRCDPISGHVSLYWYRQALGQGPEFLTYFNYEAQQDKSGLPNDRFSAERPEGSISTLTIQRTEQRDSAMYRCASSFKFRNEQFFGPGTRLTVL.

The chain carries TRBV10-3 and TRBJ2-7; TRBD1 or TRBD2 may be the D gene (6 bases each). Germline assignment: CDR1 ENHRY and CDR2 SYGVKD. The CDR3 sequence is 13 residues long. Trimming cost V 10 bases and J 3 bases, with 16 bases left between them. The CDR3: CASGAGEGYEQYF. The CDR3 DNA follows: TGTGCCAGCGGGGCAGGGGAAGGCTACGAGCAGTACTTC.

This chain uses TRBV6-1 with TRBJ2-3, with unresolved D. The CDR3 has 14 amino acids. The germline CDR1 and CDR2 sequences are MNHNS and SASEGT. V gave up 5 bases and J gave up 4 bases, with 13 bases separating them. This chain's CDR3 is CASSPTPGPDTQYF. CDR3 nucleotide sequence: TGTGCCAGCAGTCCCACCCCAGGTCCAGATACGCAGTATTTT.

The chain links TRBV7-2 to TRBJ2-3; a weak D match, TRBD2 (5 bases). The CDR3 covers 15 residues. V lost 7 bases to trimming and J lost 4 bases, with 18 bases between them. Germline assignment: CDR1 SGHTA and CDR2 FQGNSA. The CDR3 DNA follows: TGTGCCAGCACCGTCTCGGGGTTGCGATCAGATACGCAGTATTTT. As protein: CASTVSGLRSDTQYF.

This clone was counted between two and nine times. The J gene is TRBJ2-7, the V gene TRBV27; 8 bases line up with TRBD2. Germline CDR1 and CDR2: MNHEY and SMNVEV (reference sequence). The junction had 7 bases not matched to a gene; V was cut back by 4 bases and J by 5 bases. The CDR3 is made up of 14 amino acids. The CDR3 is CASSSREGKNEQYF. DNA for the CDR3: TGTGCCAGCAGTTCCCGGGAGGGGAAGAACGAGCAGTACTTC.

The chain combines TRBV5-6 with TRBJ1-6; 9 bases align to TRBD1. Germline-derived CDR1 and CDR2 are SGHDT and YYEEEE. The CDR3 has 17 residues. V gave up 4 bases and J gave up 10 bases; unmatched junction bases: 15. CDR3 sequence (DNA): TGTGCCAGCAGCCCTAGCCCTCTACAGGGGGCCCTGTCACCCCTCCACTTT. It encodes CASSPSPLQGALSPLHF.

A single count supports this clone. The V call is TRBV28, the J call TRBJ2-7; no firm D call. Germline V gives CDR1 MDHEN, CDR2 SYDVKM. The CDR3 covers 15 residues. Trimming left V 2 bases short and J 0 bases short, with 11 bases between. CDR3 nucleotide sequence: TGTGCCAGCAGTTTAGCGGCCGTATACTCCTACGAGCAGTACTTC. This codes for CASSLAAVYSYEQYF.

The chain is built from TRBV9 and TRBJ2-7; possibly TRBD2 for D (6 bases). Germline CDR1 reads SGDLS; CDR2 reads YYNGEE. The CDR3 totals 15 residues. The V end was cut by 0 bases, the J end by 5 bases, with 15 bases between. This chain's CDR3 is CASSVAQATRDEQYF. The CDR3, as DNA: TGTGCCAGCAGCGTAGCCCAAGCGACTAGAGACGAGCAGTACTTC.